This T cell receptor beta chain originates from a study of cytomegalovirus exposure and HLA in healthy donors. Per the germline V gene, CDR1 is SGHNT and CDR2 is YYREEE (reference sequence). V lost 4 bases, J lost 4 bases, and 7 bases stayed unmatched. The CDR3 runs to 15 residues. Researchers ran the PCR with 60 Vbeta and 13 Jbeta primers. Here immunoSEQ multiplex PCR was the method, and the copy in TCRdb shows in-frame clones only, minus some. The table has 150,000 to 250,000 clones, approximately 80% seen once. V usage is TRBV5-4 and J usage is TRBJ2-5; TRBD1 agrees at 10 bases. Sequenced sample: PBMCs. This clonotype was sampled from a boy aged 2 to 9 in good health and CMV-seronegative. The CDR3 DNA sequence: TGTGCCAGCAGCCGCATAGGGGACAGGGGAGAGACCCAGTACTTC. The encoded protein is CASSRIGDRGETQYF.